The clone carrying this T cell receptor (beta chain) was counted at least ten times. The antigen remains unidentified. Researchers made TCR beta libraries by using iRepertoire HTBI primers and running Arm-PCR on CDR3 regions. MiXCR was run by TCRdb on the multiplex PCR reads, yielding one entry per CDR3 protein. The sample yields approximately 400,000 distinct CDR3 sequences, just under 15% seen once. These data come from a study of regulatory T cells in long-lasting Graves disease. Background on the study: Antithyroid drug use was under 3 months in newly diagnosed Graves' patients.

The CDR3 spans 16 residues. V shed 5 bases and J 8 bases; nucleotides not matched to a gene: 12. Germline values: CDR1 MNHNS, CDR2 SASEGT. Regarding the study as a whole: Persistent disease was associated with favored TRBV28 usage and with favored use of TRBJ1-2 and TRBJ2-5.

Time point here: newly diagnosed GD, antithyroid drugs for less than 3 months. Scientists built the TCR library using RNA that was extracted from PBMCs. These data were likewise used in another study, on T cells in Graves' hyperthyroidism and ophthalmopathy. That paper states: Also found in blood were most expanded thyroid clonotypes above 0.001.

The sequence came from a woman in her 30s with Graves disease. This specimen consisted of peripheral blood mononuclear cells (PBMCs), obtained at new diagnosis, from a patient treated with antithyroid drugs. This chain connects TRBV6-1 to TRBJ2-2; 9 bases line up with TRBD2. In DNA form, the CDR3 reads TGTGCCAGCAGTCTCTCGGGACTAGCCCGGACGGGGGAGCTGTTTTTT. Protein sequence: CASSLSGLARTGELFF.